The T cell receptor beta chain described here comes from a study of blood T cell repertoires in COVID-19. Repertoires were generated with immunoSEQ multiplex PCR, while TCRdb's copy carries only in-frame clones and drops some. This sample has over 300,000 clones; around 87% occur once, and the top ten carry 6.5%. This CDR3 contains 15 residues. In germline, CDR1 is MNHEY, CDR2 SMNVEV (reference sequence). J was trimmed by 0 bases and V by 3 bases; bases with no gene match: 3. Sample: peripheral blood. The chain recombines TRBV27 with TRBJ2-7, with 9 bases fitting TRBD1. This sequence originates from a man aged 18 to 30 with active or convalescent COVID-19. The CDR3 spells CASSFGTGRSYEQYF. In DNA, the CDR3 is TGTGCCAGCAGTTTTGGGACAGGGCGCTCCTACGAGCAGTACTTC.